This T cell receptor (beta chain) was profiled in a study of cytomegalovirus exposure and HLA in healthy donors. Study observations and caveats: The study listed around 150 cytomegalovirus-associated TCR beta chains.

After removal of 3 bases from V and 4 bases from J, the junction contained 13 bases not matched to a gene. The length of the CDR3 is 17 residues. Germline CDR1 and CDR2: MDHEN and SYDVKM. A multiplex PCR was run with 60 Vbeta primers and 13 Jbeta primers. Measured with immunoSEQ multiplex PCR; TCRdb has only the in-frame clones, and not every one. The data contain around 170,000 clones, just over 75% of them seen just once; the ten biggest clones take up approximately 1.5%. Note on this clone: The antigen is not known.

The receptor comes from a man in his forties in good health and CMV-seronegative. This sequence joins TRBV28 and TRBJ1-2, with 8 bases aligning to TRBD1. The sequenced material came from PBMCs. CDR3 sequence: CASSFLGMQGAFYGYTF. DNA of the CDR3: TGTGCCAGCAGTTTCCTCGGGATGCAGGGGGCCTTCTATGGCTACACCTTC.